These T cell receptor beta chains were read from a single sample in a study of identical twins. TCRdb re-analysed the 5' RACE reads in MiXCR, keeping a single row per CDR3 protein. Here the sample spans around 250,000 distinct CDR3 sequences, 12% being singletons. The same specimen was also included in a second study, on yellow fever vaccine responses in identical twins.

Input material: memory (CD45RO+) T cells sorted from blood. The receptors stem from a woman in her late teens or twenties in good health. Both conserved end residues are part of each CDR3. D genes are given only for firm matches. Clone size is shown for a subset of rows, as once, few, many or a class of expanded clone.

cdr3_aa	cdr3_nt	d_call	j_call	clone_size	v_call
CASSEGQGYYEQYF	TGTGCCAGCAGTGAAGGTCAGGGATATTACGAGCAGTACTTC	NA	TRBJ2-7	NA	TRBV2
CASSFASGETQYF	TGCGCCAGCAGCTTTGCTAGCGGGGAGACCCAGTACTTC	TRBD2	TRBJ2-5	NA	TRBV5-1
CASSLGLKNTEAFF	TGTGCCAGCAGCTTAGGGCTTAAGAACACTGAAGCTTTCTTT	NA	TRBJ1-1	NA	TRBV13
CASSSTSLYGANVLTF	TGTGCCAGCAGTTCCACGTCCCTGTATGGGGCCAACGTCCTGACTTTC	NA	TRBJ2-6	few	TRBV25-1
CASSLSEGLAGETQYF	TGCGCCAGCAGCCTGAGTGAGGGATTAGCGGGAGAGACCCAGTACTTC	TRBD2	TRBJ2-5	many	TRBV5-1
CAIRNTINTGELFF	TGTGCCATCAGGAACACCATTAACACCGGGGAGCTGTTTTTT	NA	TRBJ2-2	few	TRBV10-3
CSVAGLFQETQYF	TGCAGCGTTGCAGGGCTCTTTCAAGAGACCCAGTACTTC	NA	TRBJ2-5	NA	TRBV29-1
CATRQGWNEQFF	TGTGCCACGCGACAGGGATGGAATGAGCAGTTCTTC	TRBD1	TRBJ2-1	many	TRBV12-3/TRBV12-4
CASSTGVTYEQYF	TGTGCCAGCAGTACAGGGGTGACCTACGAGCAGTACTTC	TRBD1	TRBJ2-7	NA	TRBV2
CASSLAYTDTQYF	TGTGCCAGCAGCTTAGCCTACACAGATACGCAGTATTTT	NA	TRBJ2-3	NA	TRBV7-2
CASSRGTSGLVGEQFF	TGCGCCAGCAGCCGTGGGACTAGCGGGCTGGTGGGCGAGCAGTTCTTC	TRBD2	TRBJ2-1	NA	TRBV5-1
CASSPRRNSGANVLTF	TGTGCCAGCAGTCCCAGACGGAACTCTGGGGCCAACGTCCTGACTTTC	NA	TRBJ2-6	NA	TRBV12-3/TRBV12-4
CASSTGQGGQPQHF	TGCGCCAGCAGCACAGGACAGGGAGGTCAGCCCCAGCATTTT	TRBD1	TRBJ1-5	few	TRBV5-1
CASSLKGGLISGRWQFF	TGTGCCAGCAGTTTAAAAGGGGGCCTTATTAGCGGGAGGTGGCAGTTCTTC	TRBD2	TRBJ2-1	NA	TRBV27
CASSSQQGHNQPQHF	TGTGCCAGCAGTTCACAACAGGGGCACAATCAGCCCCAGCATTTT	TRBD1	TRBJ1-5	NA	TRBV6-5
CASRPDGAYNEQFF	TGTGCCAGCAGACCTGATGGGGCCTACAATGAGCAGTTCTTC	NA	TRBJ2-1	few	TRBV6-2/TRBV6-3
CASSQQQGPSYEQYF	TGTGCCAGCAGCCAACAACAGGGTCCCTCCTACGAGCAGTACTTC	NA	TRBJ2-7	NA	TRBV7-2
CSARQGVNNEQFF	TGCAGTGCTAGGCAGGGCGTCAACAATGAGCAGTTCTTC	NA	TRBJ2-1	NA	TRBV20-1
CASSESRGLASPLHF	TGTGCCAGCAGTGAGTCCAGGGGCCTTGCTTCACCCCTCCACTTT	NA	TRBJ1-6	NA	TRBV2
CASSQFLAGVTATDTQYF	TGTGCCAGCAGCCAATTCCTAGCGGGAGTCACTGCCACAGATACGCAGTATTTT	TRBD2	TRBJ2-3	NA	TRBV3-1
CASSVVANTEAFF	TGTGCCAGCAGCGTAGTCGCGAACACTGAAGCTTTCTTT	NA	TRBJ1-1	few	TRBV9
CASSYGQAGYTF	TGTGCCAGCAGTTATGGACAGGCCGGCTACACCTTC	TRBD1	TRBJ1-2	NA	TRBV12-3/TRBV12-4
CASSYSPTVSDEQYF	TGTGCCAGCAGTTACTCTCCGACAGTCTCCGACGAGCAGTACTTC	NA	TRBJ2-7	NA	TRBV6-5
CASSQARDRAGEQYF	TGTGCCAGCAGCCAAGCACGGGACAGGGCGGGCGAGCAGTACTTC	TRBD1	TRBJ2-7	NA	TRBV3-1
CASSPVSDPSYEQYF	TGTGCCAGCAGCCCCGTGAGCGACCCCTCCTACGAGCAGTACTTC	NA	TRBJ2-7	NA	TRBV7-2
CASSLALMTVQETQYF	TGTGCCAGCAGCTTAGCGCTGATGACAGTTCAAGAGACCCAGTACTTC	NA	TRBJ2-5	few	TRBV7-2
CASSYRLAGSYEQYF	TGTGCCAGCAGCTACCGACTAGCGGGGTCCTACGAGCAGTACTTC	TRBD2	TRBJ2-7	few	TRBV7-2
CASMTGGRVNEQYF	TGTGCCAGCATGACGGGCGGTCGGGTTAACGAGCAGTACTTC	NA	TRBJ2-7	NA	TRBV6-2/TRBV6-3
CASSSPTRGTDTQYF	TGTGCCAGCAGTTCCCCTACCCGAGGGACAGATACGCAGTATTTT	NA	TRBJ2-3	few	TRBV6-5
CSASGASETQYF	TGCAGCGCCTCCGGAGCTTCCGAGACCCAGTACTTC	NA	TRBJ2-5	NA	TRBV29-1
CASSQERFYNEQFF	TGTGCCAGCAGCCAAGAGCGGTTCTACAATGAGCAGTTCTTC	NA	TRBJ2-1	few	TRBV3-1
CASSFLRDLGEQFF	TGTGCCAGCAGTTTCCTGAGGGATTTGGGTGAGCAGTTCTTC	NA	TRBJ2-1	few	TRBV28
CASSQDLTSGTYEQYF	TGTGCCAGCAGCCAAGACCTCACTAGCGGAACCTACGAGCAGTACTTC	TRBD2	TRBJ2-7	few	TRBV3-1
CASSLGGMDYEQYF	TGTGCCAGCAGCTTAGGCGGGATGGACTACGAGCAGTACTTC	NA	TRBJ2-7	many	TRBV7-9
CASSSPTLSSYEQYF	TGTGCCAGCAGTTCCCCGACACTGAGCTCCTACGAGCAGTACTTC	NA	TRBJ2-7	few	TRBV6-5
CASSTTFEGQWETQYF	TGTGCCAGCAGTACCACCTTCGAGGGTCAGTGGGAGACCCAGTACTTC	NA	TRBJ2-5	few	TRBV28
CATSRVPRLGRELHSNQPQHF	TGTGCCACCAGCAGAGTCCCTAGACTGGGCAGGGAACTTCATAGCAATCAGCCCCAGCATTTT	NA	TRBJ1-5	many	TRBV15
CASSSEDSQMKQFF	TGTGCCAGCAGTTCGGAGGACAGCCAAATGAAGCAGTTCTTC	NA	TRBJ2-1	few	TRBV11-2